This paragraph covers one TCR beta chain sequence. Its antigen is still unknown. PCR primers comprised 60 Vbeta and 13 Jbeta primers. Method: immunoSEQ multiplex PCR; TCRdb's copy keeps in-frame clones and lacks some. The table lists roughly 80,000 clones, 65% to 85% of them singletons, with 4.9% in the top ten. With 1 base clipped from V and 0 bases from J, the junction kept 5 bases outside the gene matches. Germline V CDR1 and CDR2: SEHNR, FQNEAQ (reference sequence). The CDR3 has 17 residues. This sample was taken from a study of cytomegalovirus exposure and HLA in healthy donors. Background on the study: HLA-typed donors were the source of approximately 88 million unique TCRs held in an early data release.

Study-wide findings and caveats: Three CMV-associated chains were confirmed in vitro to be specific for CMV antigens. TCR beta sequences numbering over 15,000 were associated with HLA alleles at 0.05 false discovery rate in a later analysis.

The material sequenced was PBMCs. The rearrangement uses TRBV7-9 and TRBJ1-1, with TRBD1 identical over 10 bases. The source is a man between 60 and 75 years old in good health and CMV-seropositive. The CDR3 region has the DNA TGTGCCAGCAGCTTAGAAATGGGACAGGGGATGAACACTGAAGCTTTCTTT. Its translation: CASSLEMGQGMNTEAFF.